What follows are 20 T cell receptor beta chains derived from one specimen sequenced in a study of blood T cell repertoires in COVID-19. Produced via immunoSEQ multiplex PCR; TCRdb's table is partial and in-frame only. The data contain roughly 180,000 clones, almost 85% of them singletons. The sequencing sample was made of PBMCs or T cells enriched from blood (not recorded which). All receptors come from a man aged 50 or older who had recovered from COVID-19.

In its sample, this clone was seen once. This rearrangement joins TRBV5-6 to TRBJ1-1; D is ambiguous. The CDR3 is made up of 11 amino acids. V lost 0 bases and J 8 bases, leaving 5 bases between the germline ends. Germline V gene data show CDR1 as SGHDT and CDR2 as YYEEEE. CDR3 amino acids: CASSLGREAFF. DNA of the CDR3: TGTGCCAGCAGCTTGGGGCGGGAAGCTTTCTTT.

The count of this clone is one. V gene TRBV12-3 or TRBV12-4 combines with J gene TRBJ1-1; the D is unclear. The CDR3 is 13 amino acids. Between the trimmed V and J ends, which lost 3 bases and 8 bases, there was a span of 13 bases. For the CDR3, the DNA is TGTGCCAGCAGTTTCAGACCGATAGCCGAAGCTTTCTTT. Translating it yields CASSFRPIAEAFF.

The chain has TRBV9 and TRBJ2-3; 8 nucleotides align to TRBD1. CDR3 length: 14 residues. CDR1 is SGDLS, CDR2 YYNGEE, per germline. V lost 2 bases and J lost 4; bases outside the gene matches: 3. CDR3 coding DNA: TGTGCCAGCAGCGTCTGGACAGGGTCAGATACGCAGTATTTT. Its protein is CASSVWTGSDTQYF.

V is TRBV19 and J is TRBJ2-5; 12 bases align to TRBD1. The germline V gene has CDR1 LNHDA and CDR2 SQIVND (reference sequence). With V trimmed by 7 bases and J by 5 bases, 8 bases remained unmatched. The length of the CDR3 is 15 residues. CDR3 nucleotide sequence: TGTGCCAGTATACGGGGGACAGGGGGCGGGGAGACCCAGTACTTC. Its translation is CASIRGTGGGETQYF.

This CDR3 reads CASSVQGSGANVLTF. CDR3 nucleotide sequence: TGTGCCAGCAGCGTACAGGGATCTGGGGCCAACGTCCTGACTTTC. The chain couples TRBV9 to TRBJ2-6; a possible D gene is TRBD1 (5 bases). The CDR3 has 15 amino acids. Germline CDR1 reads SGDLS; CDR2 reads YYNGEE. Trimming took off 1 base at V and 1 base at J, with 6 bases between the two ends.

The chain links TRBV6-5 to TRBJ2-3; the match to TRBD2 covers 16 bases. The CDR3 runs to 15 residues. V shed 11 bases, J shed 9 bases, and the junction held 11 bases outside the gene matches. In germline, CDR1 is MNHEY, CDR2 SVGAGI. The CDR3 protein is CACLGLAGGPGTQYF. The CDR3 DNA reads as TGTGCCTGCCTGGGACTAGCGGGAGGGCCAGGCACGCAGTATTTT.

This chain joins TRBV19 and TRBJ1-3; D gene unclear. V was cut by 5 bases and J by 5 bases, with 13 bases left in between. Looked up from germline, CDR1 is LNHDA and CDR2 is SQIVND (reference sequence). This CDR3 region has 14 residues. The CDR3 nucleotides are TGTGCCAGTAGTCCGGGGATAATCAGAAACACCATATATTTT. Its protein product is CASSPGIIRNTIYF.

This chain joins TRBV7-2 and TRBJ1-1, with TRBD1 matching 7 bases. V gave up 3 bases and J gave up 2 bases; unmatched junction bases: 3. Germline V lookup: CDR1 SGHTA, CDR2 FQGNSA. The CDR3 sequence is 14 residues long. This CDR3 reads CASSLRQGNTEAFF. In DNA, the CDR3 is TGTGCCAGCAGCTTGAGACAGGGAAACACTGAAGCTTTCTTT.

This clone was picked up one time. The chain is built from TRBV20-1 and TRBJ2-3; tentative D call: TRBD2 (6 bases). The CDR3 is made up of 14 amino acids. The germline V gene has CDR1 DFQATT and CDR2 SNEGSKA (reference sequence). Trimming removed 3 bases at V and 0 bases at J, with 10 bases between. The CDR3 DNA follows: TGCAGTGCTAGTGGCGGGACTAGCACAGATACGCAGTATTTT. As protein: CSASGGTSTDTQYF.

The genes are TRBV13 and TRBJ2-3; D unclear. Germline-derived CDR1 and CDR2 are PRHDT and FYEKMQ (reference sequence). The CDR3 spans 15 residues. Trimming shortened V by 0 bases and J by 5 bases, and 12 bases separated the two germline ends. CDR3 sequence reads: CASSLGTIQRDTQYF. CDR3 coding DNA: TGTGCCAGCAGCTTAGGCACGATCCAGCGAGATACGCAGTATTTT.

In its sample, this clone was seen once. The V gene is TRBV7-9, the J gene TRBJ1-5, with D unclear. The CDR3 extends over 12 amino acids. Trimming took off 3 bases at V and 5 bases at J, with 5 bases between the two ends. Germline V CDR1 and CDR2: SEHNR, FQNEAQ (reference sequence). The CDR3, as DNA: TGTGCCAGCAGCTTCGGAGATCAGCCCCAGCATTTT. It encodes CASSFGDQPQHF.

The CDR3 loop is CASSQNPSSGGRTDTQYF. In nucleotides, the CDR3 is TGTGCCAGCAGCCAAAACCCCAGTAGCGGGGGGCGCACAGATACGCAGTATTTT. V usage is TRBV3-1 (or the pseudogene TRBV3-2) and J usage is TRBJ2-3, with TRBD2 matching over 10 bases. Trimming at V came to 2 bases and at J to 1 base, leaving 9 bases not matched to a gene. Germline V gene sequence: CDR1 LGHDT, CDR2 YNNKEL (reference sequence). The length of the CDR3 is 18 residues.

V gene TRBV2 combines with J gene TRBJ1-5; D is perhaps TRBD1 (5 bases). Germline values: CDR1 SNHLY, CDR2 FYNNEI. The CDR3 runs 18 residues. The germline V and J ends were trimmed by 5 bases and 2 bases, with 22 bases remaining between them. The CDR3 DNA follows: TGTGCCAGCAGTCAACATCCTGTCGGGGGACTGGGCAATCAGCCCCAGCATTTT. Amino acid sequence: CASSQHPVGGLGNQPQHF.

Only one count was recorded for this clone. The CDR3 DNA is TGTGCCATCAGATCTCGGACAGGGGAGCAGTTCTTC. Its protein is CAIRSRTGEQFF. V is TRBV10-3 and J is TRBJ2-1, with 8 bases that match TRBD1. The CDR3 has 12 amino acids. Germline V gene data show CDR1 as ENHRY and CDR2 as SYGVKD. Trimming cost V 6 bases and J 10 bases; bases outside gene matches: 5.

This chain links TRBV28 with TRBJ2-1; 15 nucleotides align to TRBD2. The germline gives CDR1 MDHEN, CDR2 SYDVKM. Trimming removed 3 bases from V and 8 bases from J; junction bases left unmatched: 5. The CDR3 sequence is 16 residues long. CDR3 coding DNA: TGTGCCAGCAGTTTGCTGGGACTAGCGGGAGGCTATGAGCAGTTCTTC. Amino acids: CASSLLGLAGGYEQFF. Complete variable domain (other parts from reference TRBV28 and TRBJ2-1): DVKVTQSSRYLVKRTGEKVFLECVQDMDHENMFWYRQDPGLGLRLIYFSYDVKMKEKGDIPEGYSVSREKKERFSLILESASTNQTSMYLCASSLLGLAGGYEQFFGPGTRLTVL.

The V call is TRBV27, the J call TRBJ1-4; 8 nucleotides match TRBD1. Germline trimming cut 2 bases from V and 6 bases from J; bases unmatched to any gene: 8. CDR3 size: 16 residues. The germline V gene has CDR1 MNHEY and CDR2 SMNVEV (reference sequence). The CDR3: CASSLPNRGWDEKLFF. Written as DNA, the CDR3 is TGTGCCAGCAGTTTACCGAACAGGGGGTGGGATGAAAAACTGTTTTTT.

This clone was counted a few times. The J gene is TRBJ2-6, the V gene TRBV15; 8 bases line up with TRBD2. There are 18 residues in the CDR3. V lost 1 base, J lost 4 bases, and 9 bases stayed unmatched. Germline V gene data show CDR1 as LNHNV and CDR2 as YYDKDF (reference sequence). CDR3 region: CATSRGSSGSRGANVLTF. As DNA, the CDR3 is TGTGCCACCAGCAGAGGGTCTAGCGGGTCCCGCGGGGCCAACGTCCTGACTTTC.

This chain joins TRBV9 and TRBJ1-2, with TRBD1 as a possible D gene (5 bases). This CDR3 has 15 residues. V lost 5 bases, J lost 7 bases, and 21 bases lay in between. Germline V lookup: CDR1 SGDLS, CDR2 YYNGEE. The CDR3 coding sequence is TGTGCCAGCAGTGTGACGGGACTAAAATTAGGTGGCTACACCTTC. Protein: CASSVTGLKLGGYTF.

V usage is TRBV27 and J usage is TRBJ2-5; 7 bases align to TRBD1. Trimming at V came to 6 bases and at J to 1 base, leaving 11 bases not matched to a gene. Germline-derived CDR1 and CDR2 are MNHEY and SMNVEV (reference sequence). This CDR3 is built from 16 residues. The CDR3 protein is CASSLARDRFQETQYF. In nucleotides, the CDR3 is TGTGCCAGCAGCTTGGCCCGGGACAGATTCCAAGAGACCCAGTACTTC.

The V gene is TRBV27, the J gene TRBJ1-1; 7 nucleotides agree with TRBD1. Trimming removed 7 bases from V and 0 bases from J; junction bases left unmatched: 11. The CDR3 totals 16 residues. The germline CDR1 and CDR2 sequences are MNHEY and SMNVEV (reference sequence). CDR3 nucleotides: TGTGCCAGCACACCCCTCGACAGGGTTGTGAACACTGAAGCTTTCTTT. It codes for CASTPLDRVVNTEAFF.